This T cell receptor beta chain derives from a study of CD8 T cells in ankylosing spondylitis. The study, taken as a whole, reports: Roughly eight highly homologous variants made up a TCR beta motif that seemed to typify ankylosing spondylitis blood. Earlier studies detected some motif variants in reactive arthritis synovial fluid and blood.

This CDR3 has 16 residues. From germline, CDR1 is SGHTA and CDR2 FQGNSA. The V and J ends lost 2 bases and 9 bases respectively, with 20 bases between them. TCRdb fed the 5' RACE reads into MiXCR, producing one record per CDR3 protein. Here the sample spans a few hundred thousand distinct CDR3 sequences, roughly a sixth being singletons. This clonotype was observed at least ten times. The antigen is not known. The sample was blood, either unsorted or a sorted T cell fraction (not recorded which). The receptor comes from a male donor with ankylosing spondylitis. This chain links TRBV7-2 with TRBJ2-1; maybe TRBD2 (6 bases). Written as DNA, the CDR3 is TGTGCCAGCAGCTTATATACGTCTAGCGACCGTTCTGAGCAGTTCTTC. Translated: CASSLYTSSDRSEQFF.